This T cell receptor (beta chain) was captured in a study of T cells after yellow fever vaccination. At the level of the study: Preparing low-cell-number fractions relied on SMART-Seq v4 Ultra Low Input.

Trimming took 3 bases from V and 5 from J, leaving 16 bases between them. The CDR3 is made up of 15 amino acids. Germline-derived CDR1 and CDR2 are SGHTA and FQGNSA. TCRdb re-analysed the 5' RACE reads in MiXCR, keeping a single row per CDR3 protein. The table records under 600,000 distinct CDR3 sequences, less than 15% of them present only once. The material was PBMCs, obtained on the day of the yellow fever booster vaccination. The receptor comes from a man aged 30-40 years who received the YFV17D yellow fever vaccine. The chain employs TRBV7-2 and TRBJ2-5; D is possibly TRBD1 or TRBD2 (6 bases each). Here the CDR3 reads CASSFQVGGRETQYF. The CDR3 DNA reads TGTGCCAGCAGCTTCCAAGTCGGGGGCCGGGAGACCCAGTACTTC.